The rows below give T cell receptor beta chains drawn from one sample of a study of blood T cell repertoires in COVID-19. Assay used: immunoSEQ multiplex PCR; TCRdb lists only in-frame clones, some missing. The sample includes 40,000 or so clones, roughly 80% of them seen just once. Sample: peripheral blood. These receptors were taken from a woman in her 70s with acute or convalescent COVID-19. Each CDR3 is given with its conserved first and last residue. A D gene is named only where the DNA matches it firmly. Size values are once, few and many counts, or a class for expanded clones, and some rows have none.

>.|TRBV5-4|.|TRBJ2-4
TGTGCCAGCAGCTTGGCGGGAGCCAAAAACATTCAGTACTTC
CASSLAGAKNIQYF
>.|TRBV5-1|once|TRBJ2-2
TGCGCCAGCAGCTCACTGACACGTGGCACCGGGGAGCTGTTTTTT
CASSSLTRGTGELFF
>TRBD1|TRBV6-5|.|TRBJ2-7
TGTGCCAGCAGTTACCGAGGGACAGACACCTACGAGCAGTACTTC
CASSYRGTDTYEQYF
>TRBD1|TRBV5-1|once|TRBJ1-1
TGCGCCAGCAGCTTGACCCCGGGACAGCCTTATGAAGCTTTCTTT
CASSLTPGQPYEAFF
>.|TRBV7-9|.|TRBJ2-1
TGTGCCAGCAGTTTGACAGCGACCTACAATGAGCAGTTCTTC
CASSLTATYNEQFF
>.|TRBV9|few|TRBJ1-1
TGTGCCAGCAGCCTTCGGGGGGGAGTAAGAACTGAAGCTTTCTTT
CASSLRGGVRTEAFF
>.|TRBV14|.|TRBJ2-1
TGTGCCAGCAGCCAAGTTAACTCGAATGAGCAGTTCTTC
CASSQVNSNEQFF
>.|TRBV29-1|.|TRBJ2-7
TGCAGCGTGCGACAGACCTACGAGCAGTACTTC
CSVRQTYEQYF
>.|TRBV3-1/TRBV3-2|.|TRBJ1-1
TGTGCCAGCAGTGCCGGGACACCTCCTTTCTTT
CASSAGTPPFF
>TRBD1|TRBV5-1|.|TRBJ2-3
TGCGCCAGCAGCTTGGTTGGACAGGCGGATACGCAGTATTTT
CASSLVGQADTQYF
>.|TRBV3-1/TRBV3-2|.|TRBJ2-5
TGTGCCAGCAGCCACCATTCTAGGGAGACCCAGTACTTC
CASSHHSRETQYF
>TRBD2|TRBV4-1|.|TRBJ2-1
TGCGCCAGCAGCCAAGGGGCTAGCGGGAGGGCCTATTCGTGGTACGAGCAGTTCTTC
CASSQGASGRAYSWYEQFF
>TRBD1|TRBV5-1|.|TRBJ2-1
TGCGCCAGCAGCCGCCTTCAGGGGGTGCATGAGCAGTTCTTC
CASSRLQGVHEQFF
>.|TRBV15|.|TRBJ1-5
TGTGCCACCAGCAGAGAAACAGCAGGCCATCAGCCCCAGCATTTT
CATSRETAGHQPQHF
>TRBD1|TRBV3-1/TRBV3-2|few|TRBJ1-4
TGTGCCAGCAGCCAGCAGGGGGCTTTATTTGAAAAACTGTTTTTT
CASSQQGALFEKLFF
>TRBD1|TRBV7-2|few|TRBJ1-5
TGTGCCAGCAGCTTAGTGGGGACAGTCAATCAGCCCCAGCATTTT
CASSLVGTVNQPQHF
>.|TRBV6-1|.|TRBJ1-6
TGTGCCAGCAGTGAAATTCTCAGGGGCTCCTATAATTCACCCCTCCACTTT
CASSEILRGSYNSPLHF
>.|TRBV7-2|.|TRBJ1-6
TGTGCCAGCAGCTTATCGCGGGGGCGAAATTCACCCCTCCACTTT
CASSLSRGRNSPLHF
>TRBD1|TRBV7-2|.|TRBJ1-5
TGTGCCAGCAGCTCAACAGGGGGCTTAAACCAGCCCCAGCATTTT
CASSSTGGLNQPQHF
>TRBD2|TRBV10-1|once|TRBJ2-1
TGCGCCGGTACCTCCGGGACTAGCGGGGGGAGCTACAATGAGCAGTTCTTC
CAGTSGTSGGSYNEQFF
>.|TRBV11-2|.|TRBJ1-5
TGTGCCAGCAGCCCGGGACTCTCGAGCAATCAGCCCCAGCATTTT
CASSPGLSSNQPQHF
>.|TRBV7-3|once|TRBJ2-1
TGTGCCAGCAGCTTAAGCGGGAACTCCTACAATGAGCAGTTCTTC
CASSLSGNSYNEQFF
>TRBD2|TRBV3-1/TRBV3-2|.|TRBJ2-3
TGTGCCAGCAGCCTCAGGCAGCTAGCGGGGGCCGGAGATACGCAGTATTTT
CASSLRQLAGAGDTQYF